This T cell receptor (beta chain) is drawn from a study of post-analysis software for immune sequencing data. About this clonotype itself: Antigen: not known.

Between the trimmed V and J ends, which lost 7 bases and 2 bases, there was a span of 17 bases. The CDR3 consists of 15 residues. Study-wide results and caveats: Higher frequency in patients than in controls was seen for about five TRBV segments, with TRBV5-6, TRBV5-1 and TRBV20-1 among them. The normalized Chao1 diversity of multiple sclerosis patients was significantly lower than that of controls.

Every TCR beta cDNA library bore unique molecular identifiers. TCRdb ran MiXCR on the PCR reads and lists one entry per CDR3 protein. Among hundreds of thousands of distinct CDR3 sequences listed, roughly 45% were seen once. The clonotype was recovered from a girl between 5 and 17 years old with multiple sclerosis. The genes are TRBV12-3 or TRBV12-4 and TRBJ1-1; D is undetermined. The sequenced material came from blood. CDR3 loop: CASTPLQISNTEAFF. The CDR3, as DNA: TGTGCCAGCACCCCACTCCAGATTTCAAACACTGAAGCTTTCTTT.